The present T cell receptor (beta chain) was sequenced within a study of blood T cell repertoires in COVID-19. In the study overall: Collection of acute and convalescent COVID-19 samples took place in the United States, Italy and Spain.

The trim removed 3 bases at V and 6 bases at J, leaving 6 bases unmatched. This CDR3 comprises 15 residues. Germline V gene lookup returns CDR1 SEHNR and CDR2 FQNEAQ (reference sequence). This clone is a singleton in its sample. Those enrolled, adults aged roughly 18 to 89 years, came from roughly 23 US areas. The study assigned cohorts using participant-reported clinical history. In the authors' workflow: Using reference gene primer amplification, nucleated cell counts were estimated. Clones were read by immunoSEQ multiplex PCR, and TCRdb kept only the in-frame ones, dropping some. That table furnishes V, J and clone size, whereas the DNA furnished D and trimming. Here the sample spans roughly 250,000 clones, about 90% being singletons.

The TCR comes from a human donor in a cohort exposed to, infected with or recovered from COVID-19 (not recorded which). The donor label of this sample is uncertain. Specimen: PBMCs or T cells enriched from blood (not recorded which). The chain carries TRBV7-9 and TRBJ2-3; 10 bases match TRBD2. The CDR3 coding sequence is TGTGCCAGCAGCTTCTTTCTAGCGGGGGATGATACGCAGTATTTT. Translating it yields CASSFFLAGDDTQYF. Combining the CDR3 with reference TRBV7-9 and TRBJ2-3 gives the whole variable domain DTGVSQNPRHKITKRGQNVTFRCDPISEHNRLYWYRQTLGQGPEFLTYFQNEAQLEKSRLLSDRFSAERPKGSFSTLEIQRTEQGDSAMYLCASSFFLAGDDTQYFGPGTRLTVL.